A selection of T cell receptor beta chains follows, all from one sample in a study of cytomegalovirus exposure and HLA in healthy donors. TCRdb's copy holds only in-frame clones and misses some; the assay was immunoSEQ multiplex PCR. The table records 160,000 or so clones, approximately 80% of them present only once. Material for sequencing was PBMCs. Receptors originate from a woman aged 18-29 years in good health and CMV-seronegative. CDR3s include the opening cysteine and the closing phenylalanine or tryptophan. The order of the fields is J gene, V gene, clone size, D gene, CDR3 protein, CDR3 DNA. The D gene is left open where the match is weak. Clone size is stated in some rows and not others, as once, few, many or a class when expanded.

J: TRBJ1-5
V: TRBV6-6
size: -
D: -
CDR3: CASSYSGGGMGQPQHF
DNA: TGTGCCAGCAGTTACAGCGGGGGAGGGATGGGTCAGCCCCAGCATTTT

J: TRBJ2-3
V: TRBV30
size: -
D: TRBD2
CDR3: CAWSLGGSTDTQYF
DNA: TGTGCCTGGAGTCTGGGAGGGAGCACAGATACGCAGTATTTT

J: TRBJ1-2
V: TRBV2
size: -
D: TRBD1
CDR3: CASTGQGAGGYTF
DNA: TGTGCCAGCACGGGACAGGGGGCAGGGGGCTACACCTTC

J: TRBJ1-5
V: TRBV28
size: few
D: TRBD1
CDR3: CASSLFGTGSSNQPQHF
DNA: TGTGCCAGCAGTTTATTTGGGACAGGGTCCTCCAATCAGCCCCAGCATTTT

J: TRBJ2-3
V: TRBV6-1
size: -
D: -
CDR3: CASSARMDRGVDTQYF
DNA: TGTGCCAGCAGTGCAAGAATGGACCGCGGGGTAGATACGCAGTATTTT

J: TRBJ2-7
V: TRBV28
size: -
D: -
CDR3: CASNPNSRRGNGYEQYF
DNA: TGTGCCAGCAACCCGAATTCTAGGAGAGGGAATGGATACGAGCAGTACTTC

J: TRBJ2-5
V: TRBV10-1
size: -
D: -
CDR3: CASRVRRTQETQYF
DNA: TGCGCCAGCAGAGTAAGGAGAACCCAAGAGACCCAGTACTTC

J: TRBJ2-1
V: TRBV2
size: -
D: -
CDR3: CASSLTGTTYNEQFF
DNA: TGTGCCAGCAGCCTTACCGGGACAACATACAATGAGCAGTTCTTC

J: TRBJ1-1
V: TRBV29-1
size: -
D: TRBD1
CDR3: CSVKQGARTEAFF
DNA: TGCAGCGTTAAGCAGGGGGCGCGGACTGAAGCTTTCTTT

J: TRBJ2-3
V: TRBV2
size: -
D: TRBD2
CDR3: CASSDGAGAADTQYF
DNA: TGTGCCAGCAGTGATGGAGCGGGGGCCGCAGATACGCAGTATTTT

J: TRBJ2-4
V: TRBV30
size: few
D: -
CDR3: CAWRGDRAKNIQYF
DNA: TGTGCCTGGAGGGGCGACAGGGCCAAAAACATTCAGTACTTC

J: TRBJ2-1
V: TRBV2
size: -
D: TRBD1
CDR3: CASSGQGVRNEQFF
DNA: TGTGCCAGTTCGGGACAGGGGGTACGGAATGAGCAGTTCTTC

J: TRBJ1-6
V: TRBV5-1
size: once
D: -
CDR3: CASRGTRRDSPLHF
DNA: TGCGCCAGCAGGGGGACTAGGAGGGACTCACCCCTCCACTTT

J: TRBJ2-3
V: TRBV19
size: -
D: TRBD1
CDR3: CASKDRQGSSTDTQYF
DNA: TGTGCCAGTAAGGATCGACAGGGTTCTAGCACAGATACGCAGTATTTT

J: TRBJ1-6
V: TRBV5-6
size: -
D: -
CDR3: CASSPGGGSPLHF
DNA: TGTGCCAGCAGCCCGGGCGGGGGTTCACCCCTCCACTTT

J: TRBJ2-1
V: TRBV10-1
size: -
D: TRBD2
CDR3: CASSEASGSSYNEQFF
DNA: TGCGCCAGCAGTGAGGCTAGCGGTTCATCCTACAATGAGCAGTTCTTC

J: TRBJ2-2
V: TRBV19
size: -
D: -
CDR3: CASSTGLVGELFF
DNA: TGTGCCAGTAGTACGGGACTGGTCGGGGAGCTGTTTTTT

J: TRBJ2-2
V: TRBV15
size: -
D: TRBD1
CDR3: CATSRPTGVTGELFF
DNA: TGTGCCACCAGCCGACCTACAGGGGTCACCGGGGAGCTGTTTTTT

J: TRBJ2-7
V: TRBV18
size: -
D: -
CDR3: CASSPQQPQTGLAHEQYF
DNA: TGTGCCAGCTCACCACAACAACCCCAAACAGGGTTAGCACACGAGCAGTACTTC

J: TRBJ1-6
V: TRBV11-2
size: -
D: -
CDR3: CASSLRVPNSPLHF
DNA: TGTGCCAGCAGCCTGAGGGTTCCCAATTCACCCCTCCACTTT

J: TRBJ2-3
V: TRBV7-3
size: -
D: TRBD2
CDR3: CASSLGLAGGADTQYF
DNA: TGTGCCAGCAGCTTGGGACTAGCGGGGGGTGCAGATACGCAGTATTTT

J: TRBJ1-4
V: TRBV2
size: -
D: -
CDR3: CASSVQGTTNEKLFF
DNA: TGTGCCAGCAGTGTCCAGGGAACAACTAATGAAAAACTGTTTTTT

J: TRBJ1-2
V: TRBV11-3
size: -
D: TRBD1
CDR3: CASSHRDREAPRHGYTF
DNA: TGTGCCAGCAGCCACCGGGACAGGGAAGCCCCTAGGCATGGCTACACCTTC

J: TRBJ1-1
V: TRBV6-1
size: -
D: -
CDR3: CAGTATSANTEAFF
DNA: TGTGCCGGCACGGCGACATCCGCGAACACTGAAGCTTTCTTT

J: TRBJ1-2
V: TRBV5-1
size: once
D: TRBD1
CDR3: CASSDGQGANYGYTF
DNA: TGCGCCAGCAGCGACGGACAGGGAGCGAACTATGGCTACACCTTC

J: TRBJ2-7
V: TRBV5-5
size: -
D: -
CDR3: CASSRRTRVSYEQYF
DNA: TGTGCCAGCAGCCGCAGAACTAGGGTATCCTACGAGCAGTACTTC

J: TRBJ2-7
V: TRBV14
size: -
D: -
CDR3: CASSQAREYEQYF
DNA: TGTGCCAGCAGCCAAGCGCGGGAATACGAGCAGTACTTC

J: TRBJ1-2
V: TRBV9
size: few
D: -
CDR3: CASSVAYTGRGYTF
DNA: TGTGCCAGCAGCGTAGCCTATACGGGGAGAGGCTACACCTTC

J: TRBJ2-3
V: TRBV15
size: -
D: TRBD1
CDR3: CATSFGQGGDTQYF
DNA: TGTGCCACCAGCTTCGGACAGGGTGGAGATACGCAGTATTTT

J: TRBJ2-1
V: TRBV19
size: -
D: TRBD1
CDR3: CASTLTGSLSQAQFF
DNA: TGTGCCAGTACCCTGACAGGGTCCCTTTCGCAAGCGCAGTTCTTC